This T cell receptor beta chain was sequenced during a study of OX40 agonist ivuxolimab in advanced cancers. Whole-study context: Patients assigned to dose escalation were diagnosed with hepatocellular carcinoma, melanoma, renal cell or head and neck cancer.

Profiled with immunoSEQ multiplex PCR; TCRdb holds only in-frame clones, not every one. The repertoire includes around 25,000 clones, more than 80% of them detected once, and approximately 16% sits in the top ten. Worth noting for this clone: Its antigen remains unidentified.

With 5 bases clipped from V and 5 bases from J, the junction kept 11 bases outside the gene matches. CDR1 is MNHNS and CDR2 is SASEGT in the germline V gene. The CDR3 is made up of 15 amino acids. The study sampled blood at baseline, cycle 4 day 1, and cycle 7 day 1. Regarding the study as a whole: Clonal expansion from baseline to week 6 occurred in both CD4+ and CD8+ T cells.

The V call is TRBV6-1, the J call TRBJ1-2; TRBD1 matches 7 bases. Specimen: CD4+ or CD8+ T cells sorted from blood, collected in a trial of the OX40 agonist ivuxolimab. The receptor was isolated from an adult with an advanced solid tumor such as melanoma, head and neck, liver or kidney cancer. CDR3 bases: TGTGCCAGCAGTACACTCCCGGGACAGATATATGGCTACACCTTC. As protein: CASSTLPGQIYGYTF.